This passage covers 14 T cell receptor beta chains from one sample sequenced in a study of molecular identifiers for immune sequencing clone quantification. One entry per CDR3 protein results from TCRdb running MiXCR on the PCR reads. The sample holds some 320,000 distinct CDR3 sequences; roughly 24% are singletons and the top ten take about 0.74%. Source material: naive CD8+ T cells from blood, with Jurkat cell RNA spiked in. The sample's subset: FACS-sorted CD8+CD4-CCR7+CD45RA+ naive T cells. The receptors were sampled from a human donor in good health. Some libraries in this study had Jurkat cell RNA spiked in.

The V call is TRBV2, the J call TRBJ2-3; 9 bases fit TRBD2. CDR3 length equals 16 residues. With 5 bases clipped from V and 2 bases from J, the junction kept 8 bases outside the gene matches. The V gene's germline CDR1 is SNHLY and CDR2 FYNNEI. CDR3 DNA: TGTGCCAGCAGTAAAGGGGTAGCGGGGGCCACAGATACGCAGTATTTT. Translation: CASSKGVAGATDTQYF.

A few counts support this clonotype. The J gene is TRBJ2-7, the V gene TRBV14, with D perhaps TRBD1 (5 bases). CDR1 and CDR2 (germline): SGHDN, FVKESK. V lost 4 bases and J 7 bases, leaving 26 bases between the germline ends. The CDR3 length is 17 residues. CDR3 DNA sequence: TGTGCCAGCAGCCCCCCGGTAGGGGTCCGGTGGTTGAGGGAGCAGTACTTC. It translates to CASSPPVGVRWLREQYF.

This chain joins TRBV29-1 and TRBJ1-1; D not certain. Germline loops: CDR1 SQVTM, CDR2 ANQGSEA. This CDR3 has 11 amino acids. V lost 3 bases, J lost 6 bases, and 8 bases lay in between. CDR3 in DNA: TGCAGCGTTGACGAGCCAGCTGAAGCTTTCTTT. This encodes CSVDEPAEAFF.

About this clonotype: With a much larger clone just one base away, this may be a read error. The gene calls are TRBV7-9 and TRBJ2-2, with 8 bases that match TRBD1. Germline lookup yields CDR1 SEHNR and CDR2 FQNEAQ (reference sequence). The CDR3 totals 15 residues. The CDR3 nucleotides are TGTGCCAGCAGCTTTAGACAGGGGCTAACGGGGGAGCTGCTTTTT. This sequence encodes CASSFRQGLTGELLF. Full variable domain (outside the CDR3, taken from reference TRBV7-9 and TRBJ2-2): DTGVSQNPRHKITKRGQNVTFRCDPISEHNRLYWYRQTLGQGPEFLTYFQNEAQLEKSRLLSDRFSAERPKGSFSTLEIQRTEQGDSAMYLCASSFRQGLTGELLFGEGSRLTVL.

This clonotype appeared many times. The J gene is TRBJ2-7, the V gene TRBV20-1; a possible D gene is TRBD1 (7 bases). Germline CDR1 and CDR2: DFQATT and SNEGSKA (reference sequence). The V and J ends lost 4 bases and 0 bases respectively, with 16 bases between them. CDR3 length: 15 residues. The CDR3 here is CSATRGADSSYEQYF. The CDR3 DNA reads TGCAGTGCTACCAGGGGGGCCGACAGCTCCTACGAGCAGTACTTC.

This clonotype was found many times. This chain uses TRBV3-1 with TRBJ1-1; D remains ambiguous. V lost 3 bases and J 7 bases, leaving 15 bases between the germline ends. Germline CDR1 reads LGHDT; CDR2 reads YNNKEL (reference sequence). This CDR3 contains 14 residues. CDR3 protein: CASSHKGFTVEAFF. In nucleotides, the CDR3 is TGTGCCAGCAGCCACAAGGGTTTCACAGTTGAAGCTTTCTTT.

On this clonotype: Its ends do not fully match the called genes, so a read error is possible. V gene TRBV7-8 combines with J gene TRBJ1-1; the match to TRBD1 covers 12 bases. There are 16 residues in the CDR3. The germline CDR1 and CDR2 sequences are SGHVS and FQNEAQ. The CDR3 bases are TGTGCCAGCAGCGTAGGGACAGGGGGCGGTAGGACTGAAGCTGTCTTT. It translates to CASSVGTGGGRTEAVF. The complete variable domain, with remaining parts taken from reference TRBV7-8 and TRBJ1-1, reads GAGVSQSPRYKVAKRGQDVALRCDPISGHVSLFWYQQALGQGPEFLTYFQNEAQLDKSGLPSDRFFAERPEGSVSTLKIQRTQQEDSAVYLCASSVGTGGGRTEAVFGQGTRLTVV.

In this sample, this clonotype turned up many times. The chain recombines TRBV4-1 with TRBJ2-1; 10 positions agree with TRBD2. V dropped 1 base and J dropped 7; count of bases not matched to a gene: 4. The germline V gene encodes CDR1 MGHRA and CDR2 YSYEKL. This CDR3 is built from 15 residues. The CDR3 loop is CASSQGPSGRNEQFF. CDR3 coding DNA: TGCGCCAGCAGCCAAGGTCCTAGCGGGAGAAATGAGCAGTTCTTC.

This clonotype was counted ten times or more. The chain links TRBV28 to TRBJ2-7, with D perhaps TRBD2 (6 bases). V dropped 7 bases and J dropped 6 bases, with 22 bases sitting between them. There are 15 residues in the CDR3. Germline V gene data show CDR1 as MDHEN and CDR2 as SYDVKM. In nucleotides, the CDR3 is TGTGCCAGCACCGAAGGACTACCGCTTGGAGGCGAGCAGTACTTC. Encoded protein: CASTEGLPLGGEQYF. The full variable domain, in which reference TRBV28 and TRBJ2-7 provide the parts outside the CDR3, is DVKVTQSSRYLVKRTGEKVFLECVQDMDHENMFWYRQDPGLGLRLIYFSYDVKMKEKGDIPEGYSVSREKKERFSLILESASTNQTSMYLCASTEGLPLGGEQYFGPGTRLTVT.

This clonotype showed up just once. Just one base apart from a much larger clone, this may be a read error. The gene calls are TRBV5-6 and TRBJ1-1, with D unclear. Trimming pared 0 bases from V and 12 bases from J, leaving 9 bases between. Germline V lookup: CDR1 SGHDT, CDR2 YYEEEE. The CDR3 totals 11 residues. The CDR3 DNA is TGTGCCAGCAGCTTGGCTCTGGAATCTTTCTTT. It is translated as CASSLALESFF.

At least ten counts were recorded for this clonotype. J is TRBJ2-3 and V is TRBV4-3; D gene unclear. V was clipped by 0 bases and J by 1 base, with 8 bases between them. CDR1 and CDR2 (germline): LGHNA, YSLEER. CDR3 length equals 15 residues. In DNA form, the CDR3 reads TGCGCCAGCAGCCAAGAAGGCGGCGGCACAGATACGCAGTATTTT. Protein product: CASSQEGGGTDTQYF.

This chain connects TRBV5-1 to TRBJ2-5; 7 nucleotides agree with TRBD1. Trimming at V came to 3 bases and at J to 2 bases, leaving 4 bases not matched to a gene. This CDR3 is built from 14 residues. Germline values: CDR1 SGHRS, CDR2 YFSETQ. The CDR3 coding sequence is TGCGCCAGCAGCTACAGGGGTTCGCAAGAGACCCAGTACTTC. Translated: CASSYRGSQETQYF.

This clonotype was seen a handful of times. The J gene is TRBJ2-1, the V gene TRBV30, with D unclear. The CDR3 spans 13 residues. Deletions cut 0 bases from V and 5 bases from J, with 8 bases between. The germline V gene has CDR1 GTSNPN and CDR2 SVGIG (reference sequence). CDR3 in DNA: TGTGCCTGGAGTGTCGGCAGTAACAATGAGCAGTTCTTC. Residues: CAWSVGSNNEQFF.

In regard to this clonotype: One junction end does not reproduce the germline sequence, and a read error may be involved. The genes are TRBV4-3 and TRBJ1-1; TRBD1 is a possible D gene (5 bases). Germline lookup yields CDR1 LGHNA and CDR2 YSLEER. The CDR3 has 16 amino acids. The CDR3 sequence: CASSLSLGGSNTEPFF. CDR3 DNA: TGCGCCAGCAGCCTTTCTCTTGGGGGATCGAACACTGAACCTTTCTTT.